The subject of this entry is one T cell receptor beta chain. What it recognizes is unknown. The record originates from a study of T-cell memory formation after mild COVID-19. Regarding the study as a whole: Clonal second-wave expansions that peaked on day 37 had unconfirmed SARS-CoV-2 specificity.

MiXCR, applied by TCRdb to the 5' RACE reads, yields one record per CDR3 protein. The table lists about 360,000 distinct CDR3 sequences, about an eighth of them singletons, with around a fifth in the top ten. Trimming took 5 bases from V and 11 from J; bases not matched to a gene: 4. The CDR3 totals 12 residues. The chain combines TRBV12-3 or TRBV12-4 with TRBJ2-1; 9 bases agree with TRBD2. Sequencing input: PBMCs or a T cell subset sorted from them (not recorded which). The sequence came from a man aged 18 to 29 who had mild COVID-19 (a few samples of this study predate the infection). Cell type and time point are not known. The CDR3 coding sequence is TGTGCCAGCAGTCAGACTAGCGGAAAGCAGTTCTTC. Its translation is CASSQTSGKQFF.